This T cell receptor (beta chain) was identified in a study of cytomegalovirus exposure and HLA in healthy donors. Primers for the PCR totalled 60 Vbeta and 13 Jbeta. Data came from immunoSEQ multiplex PCR; TCRdb stores just in-frame clones and leaves some out. The table includes about 200,000 clones, 12% detected once. This clone was found a few times. The CDR3 runs 19 residues. V shed 4 bases, J shed 8 bases, and the junction held 20 bases outside the gene matches. Per germline, CDR1 SGHAT and CDR2 FQDESV (reference sequence). Material for sequencing was PBMCs. This receptor was identified in a man aged 50 to 59 in good health and CMV-seropositive. The chain couples TRBV11-1 to TRBJ2-1; 10 bases line up with TRBD2. The CDR3 DNA reads TGTGCCAGCAGCTCATCTTTGGGAGCGGGGGGGTTCAGTGCGGATGAGCAGTTCTTC. As protein: CASSSSLGAGGFSADEQFF.